The 8 T cell receptor beta chains given below trace back to one sample, sequenced in a study of OX40 agonist ivuxolimab in advanced cancers. Some clones are missing from TCRdb's copy, which holds only in-frame ones; the method was immunoSEQ multiplex PCR. The sample shows some 17,000 clones, roughly four fifths of them seen only once. The sequencing used CD4+ or CD8+ T cells sorted from blood, collected in a trial of the OX40 agonist ivuxolimab. The receptor source for this set is an adult with an advanced solid tumor such as melanoma, head and neck, liver or kidney cancer.

This chain uses TRBV27 with TRBJ2-1; 7 nucleotides line up with TRBD1. The V gene's germline CDR1 is MNHEY and CDR2 SMNVEV (reference sequence). With V trimmed by 3 bases and J by 6 bases, 20 bases remained unmatched. This CDR3 is built from 19 residues. This CDR3 is CASSFDWIIDRERGNEQFF. The CDR3 nucleotides read TGTGCCAGCAGTTTTGATTGGATAATAGACAGGGAAAGGGGCAATGAGCAGTTCTTC.

The chain links TRBV6-1 to TRBJ2-5; D is ambiguous. This CDR3 has 15 residues. With 2 bases removed from V and 7 bases from J, the gap between germline ends came to 17 bases. From germline, CDR1 is MNHNS and CDR2 SASEGT. Here the CDR3 reads CASSEWVELSGTQYF. CDR3 DNA sequence: TGTGCCAGCAGTGAATGGGTTGAACTATCCGGGACCCAGTACTTC.

This sequence joins TRBV9 and TRBJ2-1; D is uncertain. Germline V CDR1 and CDR2: SGDLS, YYNGEE. The V gene lost 0 bases and the J gene lost 10 bases, with 5 bases spanning the gap. The CDR3 contains 11 residues. CDR3 amino acids: CASSVAGEQFF. The CDR3, as DNA: TGTGCCAGCAGCGTAGCCGGGGAGCAGTTCTTC.

This clone was observed a handful of times. This same CDR3 is encoded by further DNA sequences in the sample. This sequence joins TRBV5-1 and TRBJ2-7; no definite D call. Germline CDR1 SGHRS, CDR2 YFSETQ. The CDR3 runs to 11 residues. The V end lost 0 bases, the J end lost 3 bases, and 1 base lay between the germline ends. CDR3 nucleotide sequence: TGCGCCAGCAGCTTGGGCTACGAGCAGTACTTC. Translated, it gives CASSLGYEQYF.

Notes on this clone: Other DNA sequences in the same sample also yield this CDR3. V and J are TRBV5-1 and TRBJ2-7, with D perhaps matching TRBD1 (5 bases). Trimming cost V 2 bases and J 0 bases, with 12 bases left between them. The germline CDR1 and CDR2 sequences are SGHRS and YFSETQ. This CDR3 region has 15 residues. The CDR3 DNA is TGCGCCAGCAGCTTAGCCGCAGGGTACTCCTACGAGCAGTACTTC. This codes for CASSLAAGYSYEQYF.

The chain combines TRBV13 with TRBJ1-1; 9 bases align to TRBD1. Germline V gene lookup returns CDR1 PRHDT and CDR2 FYEKMQ (reference sequence). V was pared by 4 bases and J by 0 bases, with 3 bases of the junction left unmatched. The CDR3 covers 15 residues. CDR3 loop: CASSSGTGLNTEAFF. The CDR3 coding sequence is TGTGCCAGCAGCTCCGGGACAGGGTTGAACACTGAAGCTTTCTTT.

The chain employs TRBV19 and TRBJ1-1; no clear D gene. CDR1 LNHDA and CDR2 SQIVND come from the germline V gene (reference sequence). Trimming took 2 bases from V and 7 from J, leaving 8 bases between them. The CDR3 is made up of 12 amino acids. The CDR3 region has the DNA TGTGCCAGTAGTATAAAGGCCAATGAAGCTTTCTTT. It encodes CASSIKANEAFF.

This clone came up a few times. V is TRBV2 and J is TRBJ2-1, with TRBD2 matching 10 bases. Germline values: CDR1 SNHLY, CDR2 FYNNEI. This CDR3 is 15 amino acids long. V lost 3 bases, J lost 9 bases, and 8 bases stayed unmatched. The DNA for the CDR3 is TGTGCCAGCAGTGACCTGGCTAGCGGGAGAGGTGAGCAGTTCTTC. Protein product: CASSDLASGRGEQFF.